A few counts support the clone carrying this T cell receptor beta chain. Its antigen is unidentified. This CDR3 is built from 16 residues. Looked up from germline, CDR1 is ENHRY and CDR2 is SYGVKD. V trimming: 6 bases; J trimming: 5 bases; junction bases outside the gene matches: 12. The data stem from a study of T cells after yellow fever vaccination. On the study more broadly: Preparing low-cell-number fractions relied on SMART-Seq v4 Ultra Low Input. The study, taken as a whole, reports: The booster response re-showed most primary clones: around 97% CD4, about 89% CD8. Peaking on day 5 versus 15, the secondary response was faster but weaker.

They built TCR cDNA with 5'RACE template switching, a step that put in a universal primer site and UMIs. MiXCR, applied by TCRdb to the 5' RACE reads, yields one record per CDR3 protein. The sample lists about 340,000 distinct CDR3 sequences; approximately 4% were seen once. The sample in question was PBMCs, obtained 5 days after the yellow fever booster vaccination. J is TRBJ2-1 and V is TRBV10-3; TRBD2 matches at 8 bases. This sequence originates from a man aged 18 to 35 who received the YFV17D yellow fever vaccine. The CDR3 DNA reads as TGTGCCATCAGCCCGGGTGGTAGCGGGGCCGACAATGAGCAGTTCTTC. This encodes CAISPGGSGADNEQFF.